This T cell receptor beta chain emerged from a study of T cells after posttransplantation cyclophosphamide (dated by TCRdb to 2015 to 2016). With respect to the entire study: Using TRB sequencing, the study followed how the T cell repertoire reconstituted after myeloablative bone marrow transplantation in which posttransplantation cyclophosphamide served as GVHD prophylaxis. Samples from around 35 PTCy-treated patients and roughly 17 related bone marrow donors of those patients were subjected to antigen receptor sequencing. TRB sequencing was performed on blood from all 35 or so PTCy patients with 1-year posttransplant specimens. TRB sequencing was also done on up to roughly 3 additional blood samples from 2 to 5.2 years after transplant in 3 patients, and on pretransplant blood from a handful of patients. Because TRA and TRB clonality correlated tightly in fewer than ten samples, the subsequent TCR analyses were limited to TRB only. Public TRB sequences were compared against a database of over 3,500 sequences linked to responses to pathogens, tumor antigens, self-antigens and alloantigens. Here is what the overall study found, with its caveats: Across 40 to 55 patients, TRB clonality was highly associated with recipient CMV seropositivity and CMV reactivation, and diversity in PTCy patients was similar to diversity in CNI/methotrexate controls. The TRB repertoires of T cells infiltrating skin or the GI tract showed only limited overlap with the TRB repertoires found in blood. Donor-recipient similarity was low at 1-2 months but rose over the first year, and later blood repertoires were often dominated by donor CD8+ memory clones.

In the case of this clone: Its recognized antigen is unknown. Base qualities are not provided; no much larger clone lies one nucleotide away.

TRB sequencing was run on genomic DNA with either the immunoSEQ assay at survey resolution or the hsTCRB kit. On the study's bioinformatics: Initial read processing used immunoSEQ software, and repertoire analyses used the LymphoSeq R package. Clonality was computed as 1 minus normalized Shannon entropy; Gini coefficient was also calculated for each TRB dataset. To infer phenotypes in unsorted samples, TRB sequences from sorted subsets of the recipient or donor were mapped onto unsorted samples from the same recipient. The table comes from immuneACCESS by way of TCRdb, which keeps in-frame sequences with V and J called. Part of the clones is missing from these tables; in studies checked, under half for an unresolved V gene and the rest for unknown reasons. The V and J calls and clone size come from that table; D and trimming were worked out from the DNA. The sample yields roughly 70,000 clones; just over 90% were counted once. The ten largest clonotypes hold roughly 2.9% of the sample.

Peripheral blood samples were provided by related bone marrow donors on the day of marrow donation. Peripheral blood and bone marrow mononuclear cells were isolated by Ficoll-Hypaque density centrifugation and were cryopreserved. V is cut by 0 bases and J by 4 bases, and the space between the germline ends is 16 bases. The germline V gene (reference sequence) specifies SGHNT as CDR1 and YYREEE as CDR2. Reading from cysteine to phenylalanine, the CDR3 counts 16 amino acids. Solely the CDR3 DNA is kept, with 48 bases framed from the first base. The clonotype originates from a woman aged 30 to 39 in good health and a related stem cell transplant donor. The sequenced sample was PBMCs. The rearrangement joined TRBV5-4 to TRBJ1-2, with a weak D call of TRBD1 (5 bases match). The CDR3 reads CASSLGGTGVSYGYTF. The sequenced DNA: TGTGCCAGCAGCTTGGGGGGGACCGGTGTTAGCTATGGCTACACCTTC.